The T cell receptor beta chain under discussion was sequenced for a study of blood T cell repertoires in COVID-19. Sequencing was performed with immunoSEQ multiplex PCR; in TCRdb, only in-frame clones are kept and a portion is missing. This table has roughly 310,000 clones, 75% to 90% appearing once. Trimming stripped 5 bases from V and 0 bases from J, with 12 bases between. CDR1 is MGHDK and CDR2 is SYGVNS in the germline V gene. The CDR3 has 15 amino acids. Sequencing was carried out using peripheral blood. This chain connects TRBV25-1 to TRBJ2-3; the D is unclear. This TCR was recovered from a woman aged 25-40 years with COVID-19, enrolled during active disease. CDR3 region: CASSPLETSTDTQYF. CDR3 coding DNA: TGTGCCAGCAGTCCGCTCGAGACTAGCACAGATACGCAGTATTTT.